Each of the 19 T cell receptor beta chains below was sequenced from the same sample in a study of blood T cell repertoires in COVID-19. Sequencing used immunoSEQ multiplex PCR; TCRdb keeps in-frame clones, though not all of them. The repertoire holds 91,000 or so clones, with roughly 84% as singletons. The sample taken for sequencing was peripheral blood. These receptors were obtained from a woman aged 60-70 years in a cohort sampled during active or convalescent COVID-19.

Remarks on this clone: The same CDR3 can be traced to other DNA sequences in this sample. V is TRBV5-1 and J is TRBJ2-3, with D possibly matching TRBD2 (5 bases). This CDR3 has 13 residues. Germline V gives CDR1 SGHRS, CDR2 YFSETQ. V was shortened by 5 bases and J by 3 bases, with 10 bases between the two germline ends. The CDR3 nucleotides are TGCGCCAGCAGAACTGGCGGGACAGATACGCAGTATTTT. Its protein is CASRTGGTDTQYF.

The CDR3 bases are TGTGCCAGCAGCGCACGAAAGGGGGAAGGCACTGAAGCTTTCTTT. It codes for CASSARKGEGTEAFF. The chain links TRBV7-6 to TRBJ1-1, with D perhaps TRBD1 (6 bases). V dropped 5 bases and J dropped 4 bases, with 17 bases sitting between them. In germline, CDR1 is SGHVS, CDR2 FNYEAQ. CDR3 length: 15 residues.

The gene calls are TRBV6-1 and TRBJ2-2; 7 positions match TRBD2. V gave up 3 bases and J gave up 9 bases; unmatched junction bases: 1. The CDR3 length is 12 residues. Looked up from germline, CDR1 is MNHNS and CDR2 is SASEGT. CDR3 region: CASSETSRELFF. The DNA of the CDR3 is TGTGCCAGCAGTGAGACTAGCAGGGAGCTGTTTTTT.

This chain uses TRBV14 with TRBJ1-1; a weak D match, TRBD1 (6 bases). Between the trimmed V and J ends, which lost 3 bases and 1 base, there was a span of 12 bases. Germline CDR1 and CDR2: SGHDN and FVKESK. This CDR3 has 15 residues. This CDR3 is CASSQDRYSNTEAFF. The CDR3 coding sequence is TGTGCCAGCAGCCAGGACAGATATTCGAACACTGAAGCTTTCTTT.

The rearrangement links TRBV7-2 to TRBJ2-3; tentative D call: TRBD2 (6 bases). This CDR3 contains 14 residues. Germline values: CDR1 SGHTA, CDR2 FQGNSA. With 4 bases removed from V and 4 bases from J, the gap between germline ends came to 12 bases. The CDR3 is CASSSGVASDTQYF. CDR3 bases: TGTGCCAGCAGCTCGGGGGTAGCTTCAGATACGCAGTATTTT.

This chain connects TRBV27 to TRBJ1-2; no firm D call. The CDR3 sequence is 13 residues long. CDR1 MNHEY and CDR2 SMNVEV come from the germline V gene (reference sequence). V gave up 3 bases and J gave up 6 bases, with 11 bases separating them. CDR3: CASSFPGGDGYTF. The CDR3 DNA sequence: TGTGCCAGCAGTTTTCCCGGTGGAGATGGCTACACCTTC.

The CDR3 spells CASSQLGGAYNEQFF. DNA for the CDR3: TGTGCCAGCAGCCAATTAGGGGGGGCCTACAATGAGCAGTTCTTC. This chain connects TRBV14 to TRBJ2-1; D perhaps matches TRBD2 (7 bases). V was cut by 2 bases and J by 2 bases, with 10 bases left in between. Germline V CDR1 and CDR2: SGHDN, FVKESK. The CDR3 is made up of 15 amino acids.

V usage is TRBV28 and J usage is TRBJ2-5; a weak D match, TRBD1 (6 bases). Trimming took off 4 bases at V and 5 bases at J, with 11 bases between the two ends. CDR1 MDHEN and CDR2 SYDVKM come from the germline V gene. This CDR3 has 13 amino acids. DNA of the CDR3: TGTGCCAGCAGTTCTACAGGGATGGAGACCCAGTACTTC. Translating gives CASSSTGMETQYF.

This chain connects TRBV7-8 to TRBJ2-5; D may be TRBD2 (5 bases). This CDR3 comprises 16 residues. V was cut by 5 bases and J by 6 bases, with 22 bases left in between. CDR1 is SGHVS, CDR2 FQNEAQ, per germline. This chain's CDR3 is CASSPLWAGGEQTQYF. The CDR3 DNA reads TGTGCCAGCAGCCCCCTTTGGGCAGGAGGAGAACAGACCCAGTACTTC.

The chain links TRBV30 to TRBJ2-5, with a possible D match to TRBD1 (6 bases). Between the trimmed V and J ends, which lost 3 bases and 2 bases, there was a span of 13 bases. The CDR3 covers 14 residues. Germline CDR1 is GTSNPN and CDR2 is SVGIG (reference sequence). This CDR3 reads CAWSRGTPQETQYF. CDR3 sequence (DNA): TGTGCCTGGAGCCGAGGGACACCTCAAGAGACCCAGTACTTC.

The J gene is TRBJ2-2, the V gene TRBV27; tentatively, D is TRBD1 (5 bases). CDR1 is MNHEY and CDR2 is SMNVEV in the germline V gene (reference sequence). V lost 5 bases and J 3 bases, leaving 13 bases between the germline ends. The CDR3 is made up of 15 amino acids. The CDR3 nucleotides read TGTGCCAGCAGTCCACAGGCGACGTACACCGGGGAGCTGTTTTTT. It is translated as CASSPQATYTGELFF.

The V gene is TRBV2, the J gene TRBJ1-3; a possible D gene is TRBD1 (6 bases). Per the germline V gene, CDR1 is SNHLY and CDR2 is FYNNEI. Trimming pared 10 bases from V and 0 bases from J, leaving 19 bases between. The CDR3 spans 16 residues. The CDR3 reads CATRPGTLSSGNTIYF. The CDR3 coding sequence is TGTGCCACTCGTCCCGGGACACTGAGCTCTGGAAACACCATATATTTT.

This chain joins TRBV27 and TRBJ2-1, with a weak D call TRBD2 (5 bases). Germline values: CDR1 MNHEY, CDR2 SMNVEV (reference sequence). The V and J ends lost 10 bases and 4 bases respectively, with 17 bases between them. The CDR3 is 14 amino acids. Here the CDR3 DNA reads TGTGCCATCGAAAACGACGGGGTATACAATGAGCAGTTCTTC. It yields the protein CAIENDGVYNEQFF.

In DNA, the CDR3 is TGTGCCAGCAGCCAAAGTGGGAGAAGCTCCTATAATTCACCCCTCCACTTT. This gives the protein CASSQSGRSSYNSPLHF. The chain employs TRBV6-9 and TRBJ1-6; D unresolved. With 6 bases removed from V and 0 bases from J, the gap between germline ends came to 15 bases. The CDR3 covers 17 residues. CDR1 is MNHGY, CDR2 SVAAGI, per germline.

V and J are TRBV7-3 and TRBJ2-1; 8 bases are shared with TRBD1. The V segment lost 5 bases and the J segment 5 bases; nucleotides outside the gene matches: 14. CDR1 and CDR2 from the germline V gene are SGHTA and FQGTGA. The CDR3 is made up of 17 amino acids. The CDR3 DNA is TGTGCCAGCAGCCTGACAGGGGCCATCATACTCAACAATGAGCAGTTCTTC. Its translation is CASSLTGAIILNNEQFF.

The chain recombines TRBV6-1 with TRBJ2-7; D is perhaps TRBD1 (6 bases). The CDR3 sequence is 13 residues long. V lost 5 bases and J 5 bases, leaving 13 bases between the germline ends. Germline assignment: CDR1 MNHNS and CDR2 SASEGT. CDR3 amino acids: CASSKNRVNEQYF. The CDR3, as DNA: TGTGCCAGCAGTAAGAACAGGGTAAACGAGCAGTACTTC.

The chain employs TRBV3-1 (or the pseudogene TRBV3-2) and TRBJ1-6; tentatively, D is TRBD1 (6 bases). CDR3 length equals 16 residues. Trimming removed 0 bases from V and 9 bases from J, with 15 bases in between. Germline CDR1 and CDR2: LGHDT and YNNKEL (reference sequence). The DNA of the CDR3 is TGTGCCAGCAGCCAAGATTCTCGGGGGGCACGTTCACCCCTCCACTTT. Translation: CASSQDSRGARSPLHF.

This chain joins TRBV30 and TRBJ1-2; D is possibly TRBD1 (6 bases). CDR3 length: 13 residues. Germline loops: CDR1 GTSNPN, CDR2 SVGIG (reference sequence). V was cut by 4 bases and J by 2 bases, with 11 bases left in between. CDR3: CAWTDRTNYGYTF. In nucleotides, the CDR3 is TGTGCCTGGACCGACAGGACAAACTATGGCTACACCTTC.

This chain links TRBV2 with TRBJ1-6, with TRBD1 matching over 8 bases. The length of the CDR3 is 14 residues. The V gene's germline CDR1 is SNHLY and CDR2 FYNNEI. V lost 6 bases, J lost 7 bases, and 5 bases stayed unmatched. CDR3 amino acids: CASSRTGMNSPLHF. CDR3 DNA sequence: TGTGCCAGCAGCAGGACAGGGATGAATTCACCCCTCCACTTT.